This record looks at one T cell receptor (beta chain) sequence and its context. The source of the sample is a study of cytomegalovirus exposure and HLA in healthy donors. V lost 3 bases and J lost 0; bases outside the gene matches: 4. The CDR3 covers 15 residues. The germline V gene has CDR1 SGHNT and CDR2 YYREEE (reference sequence). Amplification used 60 Vbeta primers and 13 Jbeta primers. Measured with immunoSEQ multiplex PCR; TCRdb has only the in-frame clones, and not every one. The sample yields about 150,000 clones, around 84% seen once. The sample comprised PBMCs. This sequence was found in a woman aged 40 to 49 in good health and CMV-seronegative. This chain uses TRBV5-4 with TRBJ1-2; TRBD1 aligns across 8 bases. The CDR3 DNA reads as TGTGCCAGCAGCTCCCCGGGACAGGCTAACTATGGCTACACCTTC. It translates to CASSSPGQANYGYTF.